This TCR beta chain was profiled in a study of CD8+ T cells in alopecia areata. After isolation, RNA underwent reverse transcription to generate cDNA as the sequencing template. Sequencing used immunoSEQ multiplex PCR; TCRdb keeps in-frame clones, though not all of them. The sample carries tens of thousands of clones, approximately 64% recorded once. The V end lost 0 bases, the J end lost 1 base, and 13 bases lay between the germline ends. Germline V lookup: CDR1 SGHRS, CDR2 YFSETQ. The CDR3 has 16 amino acids. Specimens obtained from alopecia areata patients comprised lesional scalp punch biopsies and peripheral blood. PBMCs yielded sorted CD4+ and CD8+ T cells.

V gene TRBV5-1 combines with J gene TRBJ1-1; no reliable D call. This clonotype originated in a human donor with alopecia areata. Sequencing was performed on CD8+ T cells sorted from blood, taken at week 0. The CDR3: CASSLAENKENTEAFF. In nucleotides, the CDR3 is TGCGCCAGCAGCTTGGCCGAGAACAAGGAGAACACTGAAGCTTTCTTT.